The present T cell receptor (beta chain) was sequenced within a study of blood T cells in healthy people across ages. CDR1 and CDR2 (germline): SSHAT, FNYEAQ (reference sequence). CDR3 length equals 15 residues. With a J-beta primer mix and a sample-barcoded 5' primer, a second PCR ran roughly 6 to 12 cycles. TCRdb reprocessed the 5' RACE reads with MiXCR, giving one entry per CDR3 protein. This sample has about 830,000 distinct CDR3 sequences, with under 80% found just once. About this clonotype: One end of the junction does not line up with germline, which may come from a read error.

The sequence was collected from a man aged 25-40 years in good health. The sequenced material came from blood. This rearrangement joins TRBV7-7 to TRBJ2-1, with 8 bases matching TRBD2. The chain's CDR3 is CASSSRGASYNEQFF. The CDR3 bases are TGTGCTAGCAGCTCGCGGGGGGCGAGTTACAACGAGCAGTTCTTC. The complete variable domain, with remaining parts taken from reference TRBV7-7 and TRBJ2-1, reads GAGVSQSPRYKVTKRGQDVTLRCDPISSHATLYWYQQALGQGPEFLTYFNYEAQPDKSGLPSDRFSAERPEGSISTLTIQRTEQRDSAMYRCASSSRGASYNEQFFGPGTRLTVL.